This T cell receptor (beta chain) appears in the sequencing data of a study of control samples from healthy donors and cancer patients. This clone was observed a handful of times. The repertoire was sequenced with immunoSEQ multiplex PCR; TCRdb's copy has only in-frame clones and lacks some. The table lists 60,000 or so clones, 95% to 96% of them singletons. In germline, CDR1 is MNHNY, CDR2 SVGAGI (reference sequence). CDR3 size: 20 residues. The V gene end was trimmed by 6 bases and the J gene end by 0 bases; junction bases not matched to a gene: 19. The source material was blood. The chain has TRBV6-6 and TRBJ1-5, with TRBD1 matching over 8 bases. The receptor was isolated from a woman aged 18 to 35 in good health. Written as DNA, the CDR3 is TGTGCCAGCAGCGCTCTAAATCCGGGACAGGCATTGTATAGCAATCAGCCCCAGCATTTT. Translated: CASSALNPGQALYSNQPQHF.